This entry lists 32 T cell receptor beta chains sequenced from one sample in a study of blood T cell repertoires in COVID-19. Profiling relied on immunoSEQ multiplex PCR, and the TCRdb table lists in-frame clones only, not all of them. This table holds more than 300,000 clones, approximately 87% found once. The sequencing input was peripheral blood. The receptors were sampled from a woman younger than 45 with COVID-19, enrolled during active disease.

This rearrangement joins TRBV7-9 to TRBJ1-2; 10 bases are shared with TRBD1. The trim removed 7 bases at V and 3 bases at J, leaving 8 bases unmatched. The germline CDR1 and CDR2 sequences are SEHNR and FQNEAQ (reference sequence). The CDR3 loop spans 15 amino acids. Here the CDR3 reads CASTITGTGDYGYTF. CDR3 sequence (DNA): TGTGCCAGCACCATTACCGGGACAGGGGACTATGGCTACACCTTC.

The gene calls are TRBV7-2 and TRBJ1-3, with a weak D call TRBD1 (5 bases). With 5 bases removed from V and 3 bases from J, the gap between germline ends came to 11 bases. Germline-derived CDR1 and CDR2 are SGHTA and FQGNSA. CDR3 length equals 14 residues. The CDR3 is CASSRMGRGNTIYF. CDR3 DNA: TGTGCCAGCAGCCGTATGGGGCGTGGAAACACCATATATTTT.

This clone turned up a few times. The same CDR3 arises from other DNA sequences in this sample as well. The chain employs TRBV5-1 and TRBJ2-2; 9 bases agree with TRBD1. Germline V lookup: CDR1 SGHRS, CDR2 YFSETQ. CDR3 length: 14 amino acids. V lost 0 bases and J lost 6; bases outside the gene matches: 0. As DNA, the CDR3 is TGCGCCAGCAGCTTGGGACAGGGGGCCGGGGAGCTGTTTTTT. Protein sequence: CASSLGQGAGELFF.

V gene TRBV9 combines with J gene TRBJ1-5; a possible D gene is TRBD1 (5 bases). The CDR3 totals 12 residues. Germline values: CDR1 SGDLS, CDR2 YYNGEE. The V and J ends lost 4 bases and 9 bases respectively, with 11 bases between them. CDR3 region: CASSHGGWPQHF. As DNA, the CDR3 is TGTGCCAGCAGCCACGGGGGTTGGCCCCAGCATTTT.

The gene calls are TRBV7-9 and TRBJ1-3, with 8 positions matching TRBD1. The CDR3 sequence is 15 residues long. V dropped 6 bases and J dropped 2; count of bases not matched to a gene: 6. Germline V gene sequence: CDR1 SEHNR, CDR2 FQNEAQ (reference sequence). The CDR3 spells CASSAPDRAGNTIYF. The CDR3 DNA follows: TGTGCCAGCAGTGCCCCGGACAGGGCTGGAAACACCATATATTTT. Together with reference TRBV7-9 and TRBJ1-3, the CDR3 gives the full variable domain: DTGVSQNPRHKITKRGQNVTFRCDPISEHNRLYWYRQTLGQGPEFLTYFQNEAQLEKSRLLSDRFSAERPKGSFSTLEIQRTEQGDSAMYLCASSAPDRAGNTIYFGEGSWLTVV.

This sequence joins TRBV11-3 and TRBJ1-1, with 8 bases identical to TRBD1. J was trimmed by 10 bases and V by 5 bases; bases with no gene match: 9. Germline V CDR1 and CDR2: SGHNT, YENEEA. This CDR3 is 13 amino acids long. The CDR3 spells CASSAQPGQGAFF. The CDR3, as DNA: TGTGCCAGCAGCGCACAACCTGGACAGGGAGCTTTCTTT.

This chain links TRBV5-1 with TRBJ2-7, with TRBD2 matching 10 bases. Germline trimming cut 3 bases from V and 5 bases from J; bases unmatched to any gene: 5. The V gene's germline CDR1 is SGHRS and CDR2 YFSETQ. The CDR3 totals 14 residues. CDR3 sequence (DNA): TGCGCCAGCAGCTCTAGCGGGAGAGTCCACGAGCAGTACTTC. Protein product: CASSSSGRVHEQYF. The full variable domain, its missing parts supplied by reference TRBV5-1 and TRBJ2-7, is KAGVTQTPRYLIKTRGQQVTLSCSPISGHRSVSWYQQTPGQGLQFLFEYFSETQRNKGNFPGRFSGRQFSNSRSEMNVSTLELGDSALYLCASSSSGRVHEQYFGPGTRLTVT.

The chain links TRBV3-1 (or the pseudogene TRBV3-2) to TRBJ2-7; D gene unclear. The CDR3 is 12 residues long. Germline V gene lookup returns CDR1 LGHDT and CDR2 YNNKEL (reference sequence). Trimming pared 0 bases from V and 7 bases from J, leaving 7 bases between. As DNA, the CDR3 is TGTGCCAGCAGCCAAGACTGGAGAGAGCAGTACTTC. This gives the protein CASSQDWREQYF.

The rearrangement uses TRBV5-6 and TRBJ2-7, with D possibly being TRBD2 (8 bases). CDR1 is SGHDT and CDR2 is YYEEEE in the germline V gene. The CDR3 covers 14 residues. With 4 bases removed from V and 9 bases from J, the gap between germline ends came to 20 bases. This CDR3 is CASSRGGEGQRQYF. CDR3 nucleotides: TGTGCCAGCAGCCGGGGGGGCGAGGGACAGCGGCAGTACTTC. Together with reference TRBV5-6 and TRBJ2-7, the CDR3 gives the full variable domain: DAGVTQSPTHLIKTRGQQVTLRCSPKSGHDTVSWYQQALGQGPQFIFQYYEEEERQRGNFPDRFSGHQFPNYSSELNVNALLLGDSALYLCASSRGGEGQRQYFGPGTRLTVT.

This chain uses TRBV13 with TRBJ2-7; tentatively, D is TRBD1 (5 bases). Germline CDR1 and CDR2: PRHDT and FYEKMQ (reference sequence). The germline V and J ends were trimmed by 3 bases and 0 bases, with 6 bases remaining between them. This CDR3 contains 13 residues. The DNA for the CDR3 is TGTGCCAGCAGCTTCGACAGCTCCTACGAGCAGTACTTC. Translating it yields CASSFDSSYEQYF.

V is TRBV24-1 and J is TRBJ2-1; 10 nucleotides line up with TRBD1. Germline CDR1 reads KGHDR; CDR2 reads SFDVKD. This CDR3 is built from 15 residues. Trimming cost V 4 bases and J 6 bases; bases outside gene matches: 5. The CDR3 DNA sequence: TGTGCCACCAGTGACATAGACAGGGGGCCCAATGAGCAGTTCTTC. It codes for CATSDIDRGPNEQFF.

The chain uses TRBV29-1 and TRBJ1-1, with D perhaps matching TRBD1 (6 bases). The CDR3 is 15 residues long. CDR1 is SQVTM, CDR2 ANQGSEA, per germline. Trimming removed 3 bases at V and 1 base at J, with 15 bases between. DNA for the CDR3: TGCAGCGTTGATCGGGGGGGCGGTAGGAACACTGAAGCTTTCTTT. Translating gives CSVDRGGGRNTEAFF. The whole variable domain, remainder taken from reference TRBV29-1 and TRBJ1-1, is SAVISQKPSRDICQRGTSLTIQCQVDSQVTMMFWYRQQPGQSLTLIATANQGSEATYESGFVIDKFPISRPNLTFSTLTVSNMSPEDSSIYLCSVDRGGGRNTEAFFGQGTRLTVV.

V is TRBV7-3 and J is TRBJ2-3; weak D call: TRBD2 (5 bases). The CDR3 loop spans 13 amino acids. Per germline, CDR1 SGHTA and CDR2 FQGTGA. Trimming cost V 5 bases and J 2 bases, with 8 bases left between them. For the CDR3, the DNA is TGTGCCAGCAGCCTGGGAGTCACAGATACGCAGTATTTT. Its translation: CASSLGVTDTQYF. Drawing the rest from reference TRBV7-3 and TRBJ2-3, the complete variable domain is GAGVSQTPSNKVTEKGKYVELRCDPISGHTALYWYRQSLGQGPEFLIYFQGTGAADDSGLPNDRFFAVRPEGSVSTLKIQRTERGDSAVYLCASSLGVTDTQYFGPGTRLTVL.

The chain is built from TRBV6-5 and TRBJ2-1, with TRBD2 as a possible D gene (6 bases). This CDR3 has 15 amino acids. Germline V gene data show CDR1 as MNHEY and CDR2 as SVGAGI. Trimming cost V 3 bases and J 2 bases, with 11 bases left between them. The CDR3 DNA reads as TGTGCCAGCAGTTATAGGAGGGTTGCCTACAATGAGCAGTTCTTC. The encoded protein is CASSYRRVAYNEQFF.

The rearrangement links TRBV2 to TRBJ2-3, with TRBD1 matching over 8 bases. CDR1 and CDR2 from the germline V gene are SNHLY and FYNNEI. This CDR3 is 14 amino acids long. Germline trimming cut 6 bases from V and 1 base from J; bases unmatched to any gene: 3. The CDR3 coding sequence is TGTGCCAGCAGGACAGGGGAGGGCACAGATACGCAGTATTTT. This sequence encodes CASRTGEGTDTQYF.

The sample holds one count of this clone. The chain employs TRBV15 and TRBJ1-3, with D maybe TRBD1 (6 bases). Germline V gives CDR1 LNHNV, CDR2 YYDKDF (reference sequence). This CDR3 region has 14 residues. The V end was cut by 1 base, the J end by 4 bases, with 8 bases between. The CDR3 DNA reads as TGTGCCACCAGCAGAGGGACAGCCGGAAACACCATATATTTT. Residues: CATSRGTAGNTIYF.

The chain combines TRBV7-8 with TRBJ2-2; TRBD2 matches at 11 bases. This CDR3 comprises 15 residues. The junction had 4 bases not matched to a gene; V was cut back by 5 bases and J by 5 bases. Per the germline V gene, CDR1 is SGHVS and CDR2 is FQNEAQ. CDR3 sequence (DNA): TGTGCCAGCAGCCAAGGGACTAGCGGAACCGGGGAGCTGTTTTTT. Protein: CASSQGTSGTGELFF.

This chain joins TRBV28 and TRBJ1-4, with no clear D. Germline CDR1 reads MDHEN; CDR2 reads SYDVKM. The CDR3 loop spans 14 amino acids. V dropped 2 bases and J dropped 8 bases, with 12 bases sitting between them. The CDR3 region is CASSLGGLREKLFF. CDR3 nucleotides: TGTGCCAGCAGTTTAGGAGGGTTGAGGGAAAAACTGTTTTTT.

V gene TRBV6-5 combines with J gene TRBJ2-5, with TRBD2 matching over 11 bases. V shed 7 bases and J 5 bases; nucleotides not matched to a gene: 9. Germline V gene sequence: CDR1 MNHEY, CDR2 SVGAGI. The CDR3 length is 15 residues. CDR3 protein: CASTSGLAVGETQYF. In nucleotides, the CDR3 is TGTGCCAGCACCTCGGGACTAGCGGTGGGGGAGACCCAGTACTTC.

V is TRBV19 and J is TRBJ2-1, with D possibly matching TRBD1 (7 bases). This CDR3 is built from 12 residues. V was pared by 5 bases and J by 12 bases, with 14 bases between. CDR1 and CDR2 (germline): LNHDA, SQIVND (reference sequence). CDR3 sequence (DNA): TGTGCCAGTAGTCAGGGGGGTAAGGGGCAGTTCTTC. Residues: CASSQGGKGQFF.

The chain carries TRBV24-1 and TRBJ2-3; 11 positions agree with TRBD2. The J segment lost 4 bases and the V segment lost 0 bases, leaving 14 bases of the junction unmatched. Germline CDR1 reads KGHDR; CDR2 reads SFDVKD. The CDR3 is 20 residues long. For the CDR3, the DNA is TGTGCCACCAGTGATTTGAGGACAGGGCTGACTAGCGGGGTAGCAGATACGCAGTATTTT. This gives the protein CATSDLRTGLTSGVADTQYF.

The rearrangement joins TRBV28 to TRBJ1-5; D uncertain. Between the trimmed V and J ends, which lost 10 bases and 7 bases, there was a span of 8 bases. The CDR3 runs 10 residues. Germline CDR1 MDHEN, CDR2 SYDVKM. The CDR3 is CATEGQPQHF. In DNA form, the CDR3 reads TGTGCCACCGAGGGACAGCCCCAGCATTTT.

This clone came up a few times. The V call is TRBV4-2, the J call TRBJ1-4; TRBD1 is a possible D gene (5 bases). Germline V gene data show CDR1 as LGHNA and CDR2 as YNFKEQ. V dropped 4 bases and J dropped 6 bases, with 9 bases sitting between them. There are 13 residues in the CDR3. CDR3 nucleotide sequence: TGTGCCAGCAGCCCCAAAGGGGATGAAAAACTGTTTTTT. This translates into CASSPKGDEKLFF.

This sequence joins TRBV27 and TRBJ2-7; 11 bases are shared with TRBD2. The CDR3 is made up of 15 amino acids. Germline V gene data show CDR1 as MNHEY and CDR2 as SMNVEV (reference sequence). V gave up 3 bases and J gave up 5 bases; unmatched junction bases: 6. DNA for the CDR3: TGTGCCAGCAGTTTCATACTAGCGGGAGTTAACGAGCAGTACTTC. Translating it yields CASSFILAGVNEQYF.

This chain connects TRBV7-6 to TRBJ2-7; 7 bases are a match to TRBD1. This CDR3 region has 12 residues. Germline values: CDR1 SGHVS, CDR2 FNYEAQ. J was trimmed by 3 bases and V by 5 bases; bases with no gene match: 1. The CDR3 is CASSQGVYEQYF. CDR3 DNA sequence: TGTGCCAGCAGCCAGGGGGTCTACGAGCAGTACTTC.

This rearrangement joins TRBV5-8 to TRBJ2-3, with 8 bases lining up with TRBD1. After removal of 4 bases from V and 3 bases from J, the junction contained 7 bases not matched to a gene. Germline CDR1 and CDR2: SGHTS and YDEGEE. CDR3 length: 15 residues. CDR3 loop: CASSPGTGLTDTQYF. CDR3 nucleotides: TGTGCCAGCAGCCCAGGGACAGGCCTAACAGATACGCAGTATTTT.

This clone was detected ten times or more. The V and J genes are TRBV19 and TRBJ2-2; TRBD1 matches at 10 bases. In germline, CDR1 is LNHDA, CDR2 SQIVND (reference sequence). This CDR3 spans 13 amino acids. V lost 6 bases and J lost 6; bases outside the gene matches: 1. CDR3 in amino acids: CASSGQGAGELFF. CDR3 sequence (DNA): TGTGCCAGTAGCGGACAGGGGGCCGGGGAGCTGTTTTTT. The entire variable domain, with the rest obtained from reference TRBV19 and TRBJ2-2, is as follows: DGGITQSPKYLFRKEGQNVTLSCEQNLNHDAMYWYRQDPGQGLRLIYYSQIVNDFQKGDIAEGYSVSREKKESFPLTVTSAQKNPTAFYLCASSGQGAGELFFGEGSRLTVL.

This clone was seen only once. The CDR3 is CASGGQGDEKLFF. CDR3 coding DNA: TGTGCCAGTGGAGGGCAGGGGGACGAAAAACTGTTTTTT. The chain recombines TRBV19 with TRBJ1-4; 7 bases map to TRBD1. Germline loops: CDR1 LNHDA, CDR2 SQIVND (reference sequence). J was trimmed by 8 bases and V by 8 bases; bases with no gene match: 8. The CDR3 consists of 13 residues.

The V gene is TRBV28, the J gene TRBJ1-4; D remains ambiguous. V lost 6 bases and J lost 7, with 6 bases in between. This CDR3 region has 11 residues. From germline, CDR1 is MDHEN and CDR2 SYDVKM. CDR3 nucleotides: TGTGCCAGCAGCCGGTCTGAAAAACTGTTTTTT. It yields the protein CASSRSEKLFF. Full variable domain (missing parts from reference TRBV28 and TRBJ1-4): DVKVTQSSRYLVKRTGEKVFLECVQDMDHENMFWYRQDPGLGLRLIYFSYDVKMKEKGDIPEGYSVSREKKERFSLILESASTNQTSMYLCASSRSEKLFFGSGTQLSVL.

This chain links TRBV19 with TRBJ2-2, with 11 bases aligning to TRBD1. Germline V gene sequence: CDR1 LNHDA, CDR2 SQIVND (reference sequence). V dropped 5 bases and J dropped 7; count of bases not matched to a gene: 9. This CDR3 is built from 16 residues. The DNA for the CDR3 is TGTGCCAGTAGTCCTAAGGACAGGGGGCCTATCGGGGAGCTGTTTTTT. It translates to CASSPKDRGPIGELFF.

V gene TRBV7-9 combines with J gene TRBJ2-5, with D maybe TRBD2 (5 bases). The CDR3 has 15 amino acids. Germline assignment: CDR1 SEHNR and CDR2 FQNEAQ (reference sequence). Trimming pared 4 bases from V and 2 bases from J, leaving 14 bases between. The DNA of the CDR3 is TGTGCCAGCAGCTCACCCACGGGGAGTCAAGAGACCCAGTACTTC. Translated, it gives CASSSPTGSQETQYF.

The chain links TRBV10-2 to TRBJ2-1; a weak D match, TRBD2 (5 bases). V shed 5 bases and J shed 5 bases, with 10 bases lying between them. Germline V gives CDR1 WSHSY, CDR2 SAAADI. The CDR3 runs to 13 residues. The CDR3 DNA reads TGCGCCAGCAGTTGGACTGGAAACAATGAGCAGTTCTTC. Translation gives CASSWTGNNEQFF.